This entry features one TCR beta chain sequence. Sequencing was performed with immunoSEQ multiplex PCR; in TCRdb, only in-frame clones are kept and a portion is missing. Seen here are 65,000 to 80,000 clones, more than 75% observed once, and the top ten hold 0.68%. V was shortened by 5 bases and J by 2 bases, with 12 bases between the two germline ends. CDR3 length equals 14 residues. Germline V gives CDR1 SSHAT, CDR2 FNYEAQ (reference sequence). These data originate in a study of OX40 agonist ivuxolimab in advanced cancers. Study-level background: Patients receiving dose escalation had hepatocellular carcinoma, melanoma, renal cell or head and neck cancer.

The receptor comes from an adult with an advanced solid tumor such as melanoma, head and neck, liver or kidney cancer. The sequencing used CD4+ or CD8+ T cells sorted from blood, collected in a trial of the OX40 agonist ivuxolimab. The chain is built from TRBV7-7 and TRBJ2-5; D is perhaps TRBD2 (6 bases). CDR3 bases: TGTGCCAGCAGCCTAAGTAGCGGACAAGAGACCCAGTACTTC. This encodes CASSLSSGQETQYF.